The rows below give T cell receptor beta chains drawn from one sample of a study of memory CD4+ T cells and cytomegalovirus serostatus. TCRdb's copy holds only in-frame clones and misses some; the assay was immunoSEQ multiplex PCR. The sample holds 45,000 to 60,000 clones, 75% to 85% seen once. Input material: memory CD4+ T cells from blood. These receptors all come from an adult in good health and CMV-seronegative. CDR3s include the opening cysteine and the closing phenylalanine or tryptophan. The D gene is left open where the match is weak. The listing skips clone size in some rows; elsewhere it reads once, few, many or a size class.

>-|TRBJ1-1|TRBV27|-
TGTGCCAGCAGTTACGGGGGGCCGATGAACACTGAAGCTTTCTTT
CASSYGGPMNTEAFF
>TRBD2|TRBJ2-3|TRBV7-2|-
TGTGCCAGCAGCTTTTTAGCACGACTAGCGGGAGCGGATACGCAGTATTTT
CASSFLARLAGADTQYF
>-|TRBJ2-7|TRBV4-1|-
TGCGCCAGCAGCCAAGCGGCGCGAGAGCAGTACTTC
CASSQAAREQYF
>-|TRBJ2-1|TRBV28|-
TGTGCCAGCAGGGGGGAATTATCCTACAATGAGCAGTTCTTC
CASRGELSYNEQFF
>-|TRBJ2-7|TRBV19|-
TGTGCCAGTAGTACCCGCGGGGTTATCTACGAGCAGTACTTC
CASSTRGVIYEQYF
>-|TRBJ2-2|TRBV10-3|-
TGTGCCATCAAAGGGGGGACAGCAAACACCGGGGAGCTGTTTTTT
CAIKGGTANTGELFF
>TRBD1|TRBJ2-4|TRBV5-6|-
TGTGCCAGCAGCTTACTTACAGGGGTTTTAGCCAAAAACATTCAGTACTTC
CASSLLTGVLAKNIQYF
>-|TRBJ1-5|TRBV28|-
TGTGCCAGCAGTTTAGGAGGGCTCAATCAGCCCCAGCATTTT
CASSLGGLNQPQHF
>TRBD2|TRBJ2-3|TRBV5-4|-
TGTGCCAGCAGCGCACCGGGACTAGCGGGAGTGGATACGCAGTATTTT
CASSAPGLAGVDTQYF
>-|TRBJ1-1|TRBV14|few
TGTGCCAGCAGCCAAGGGAGGGGCTCTGAAGCTTTCTTT
CASSQGRGSEAFF
>-|TRBJ2-7|TRBV18|-
TGTGCCAGCTCACGGGAAAGCCAATCCTACGAGCAGTACTTC
CASSRESQSYEQYF
>-|TRBJ2-3|TRBV18|-
TGTGCCAGCTCAATGATAGCGGTTAGCACAGATACGCAGTATTTT
CASSMIAVSTDTQYF
>-|TRBJ2-4|TRBV5-4|-
TGTGCCAGCAGCCAACAGGGAGGGAAAAACATTCAGTACTTC
CASSQQGGKNIQYF
>-|TRBJ2-2|TRBV28|-
TGTGCCAGCAGTTTACTCCAGGGGCTGCGGGGCGGGGAGCTGTTTTTT
CASSLLQGLRGGELFF
>TRBD1|TRBJ1-1|TRBV28|few
TGTGCCAGCAGCCCACAGGGGGGGAACTCTGAAGCTTTCTTT
CASSPQGGNSEAFF
>-|TRBJ1-5|TRBV28|-
TGTGCCAGCAGTTTATGGCGGGGGGGGAGCAATCAGCCCCAGCATTTT
CASSLWRGGSNQPQHF
>TRBD2|TRBJ2-1|TRBV15|-
TGTGCCACCAGCAGGACTAGCGGGGCTACCAATGAGCAGTTCTTC
CATSRTSGATNEQFF
>TRBD2|TRBJ2-2|TRBV2|-
TGTGCCAGCATGGGATTAGCGGGGTTCGCGAACACCGGGGAGCTGTTTTTT
CASMGLAGFANTGELFF
>-|TRBJ1-1|TRBV6-6|-
TGTGCCAGCAGTTACTCGGAGACGTGGGCTTTCTTT
CASSYSETWAFF
>TRBD1|TRBJ2-7|TRBV27|medium-sized
TGTGCCAGCAGTTCCCGGGACAGGCGATCCTACGAGCAGTACTTC
CASSSRDRRSYEQYF
>TRBD2|TRBJ2-7|TRBV28|-
TGTGCCAGCAGTGGAGCTAGCGGGAGCTACGAGCAGTACTTC
CASSGASGSYEQYF
>-|TRBJ1-5|TRBV6-1|-
TGTGCCAGCAGTGAGGCAGACCGCAATCAGCCCCAGCATTTT
CASSEADRNQPQHF
>TRBD1|TRBJ2-1|TRBV2|-
TGTGCCAGCAAAGGAACCACAGGGGCGTCTACGAATGAGCAGTTCTTC
CASKGTTGASTNEQFF